This T cell receptor (beta chain) was retrieved from a study of PD-L1 blockade in urothelial cancer. Study in general: In terms of prior chemotherapy, patients had received 0 to 3 regimens. Specimens of blood held a median count of approximately 150,000 T cells. Regarding the study as a whole: Better survival was forecast by a pretreatment blood TCR clonality below the median.

Note on this clone: Its antigen is currently unknown.

Method: immunoSEQ multiplex PCR; TCRdb's copy keeps in-frame clones and lacks some. The table lists approximately 36,000 clones, around four fifths of them singletons, with about 10% in the top ten. Time point defined: peripheral blood 6 weeks after treatment start. Urothelial carcinoma in patients was locally advanced or metastatic. Trimming cost V 7 bases and J 1 base; bases outside gene matches: 4. Germline V gene lookup returns CDR1 MDHEN and CDR2 SYDVKM. The CDR3 is 15 amino acids. Sequences were derived from PBMCs, sampled around atezolizumab (anti-PD-L1) treatment. This TCR was sampled from a man aged 35-49 years with urothelial cancer. This rearrangement joins TRBV28 to TRBJ2-3; the match to TRBD2 covers 11 bases. CDR3 protein: CASIGTSGGTDTQYF. The CDR3 DNA reads TGTGCCAGCATTGGGACTAGCGGAGGCACAGATACGCAGTATTTT.